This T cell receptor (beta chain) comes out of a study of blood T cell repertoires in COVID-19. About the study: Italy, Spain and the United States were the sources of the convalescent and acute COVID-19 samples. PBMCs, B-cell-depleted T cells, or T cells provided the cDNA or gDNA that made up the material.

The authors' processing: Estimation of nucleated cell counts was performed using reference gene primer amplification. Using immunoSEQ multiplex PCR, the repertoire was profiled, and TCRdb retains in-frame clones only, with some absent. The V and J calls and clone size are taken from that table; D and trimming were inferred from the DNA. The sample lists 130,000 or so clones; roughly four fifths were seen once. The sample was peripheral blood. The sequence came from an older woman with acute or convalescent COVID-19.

This chain's CDR3 is CASSPRAGGNTIYF. The CDR3 DNA is TGTGCCAGCTCACCTCGGGCAGGGGGAAACACCATATATTTT. The rearrangement links TRBV18 to TRBJ1-3; possible D gene TRBD1, 5 bases. The V gene lost 3 bases and the J gene lost 4 bases, with 10 bases spanning the gap. Germline values: CDR1 KGHSH, CDR2 LQKENI. This CDR3 contains 14 residues.